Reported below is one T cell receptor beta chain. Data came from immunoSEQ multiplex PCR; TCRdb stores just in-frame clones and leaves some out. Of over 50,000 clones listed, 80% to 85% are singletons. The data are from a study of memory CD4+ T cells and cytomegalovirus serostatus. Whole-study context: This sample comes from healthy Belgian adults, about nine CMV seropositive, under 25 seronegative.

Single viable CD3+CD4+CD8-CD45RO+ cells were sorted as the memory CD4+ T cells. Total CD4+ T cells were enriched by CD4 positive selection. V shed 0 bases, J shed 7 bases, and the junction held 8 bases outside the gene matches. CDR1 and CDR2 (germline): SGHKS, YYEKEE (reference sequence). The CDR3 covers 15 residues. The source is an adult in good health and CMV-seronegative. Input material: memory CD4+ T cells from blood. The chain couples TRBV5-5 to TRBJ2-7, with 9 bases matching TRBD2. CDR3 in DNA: TGTGCCAGCAGCTTGGTATTAGCGGGAGAAAGAGAGCAGTACTTC. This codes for CASSLVLAGEREQYF. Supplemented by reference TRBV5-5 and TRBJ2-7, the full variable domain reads DAGVTQSPTHLIKTRGQQVTLRCSPISGHKSVSWYQQVLGQGPQFIFQYYEKEERGRGNFPDRFSARQFPNYSSELNVNALLLGDSALYLCASSLVLAGEREQYFGPGTRLTVT.